These 7 T cell receptor beta chains were sequenced from one sample in a study of T cells in Graves' hyperthyroidism and ophthalmopathy. TCR beta CDR3 regions were amplified from RNA. HTBI primers were employed in a first-round RT-PCR of the TCR CDR3. Each CDR3 protein gets one entry after TCRdb re-called the multiplex PCR reads with MiXCR. The sample lists fewer than 450,000 distinct CDR3 sequences; about a sixth were seen once. Source material: blood. The source is a woman in her twenties or thirties with Graves' hyperthyroidism that later progressed to Graves' ophthalmopathy.

This clonotype was seen ten or more times. This chain links TRBV28 with TRBJ2-5; 7 bases agree with TRBD2. Per germline, CDR1 MDHEN and CDR2 SYDVKM. V was pared by 6 bases and J by 1 base, with 8 bases of the junction left unmatched. The CDR3 spans 15 residues. The CDR3 sequence: CASSRGLVFQETQYF. CDR3 DNA: TGTGCCAGCAGCCGAGGACTAGTTTTCCAAGAGACCCAGTACTTC.

In regard to this clonotype: Sequence at one end of the junction differs from germline and may be a read error. V gene TRBV2 combines with J gene TRBJ1-1; D remains unclear. The CDR3 spans 14 residues. Germline V gene sequence: CDR1 SNHLY, CDR2 FYNNEI. The DNA for the CDR3 is TGTGCTAGCAGTGAAACCGGGATTACCCCTGAAGCTTTCTTT. Protein product: CASSETGITPEAFF.

This clonotype was recorded many times. This chain connects TRBV7-9 to TRBJ2-7, with 7 bases fitting TRBD2. The germline V gene has CDR1 SEHNR and CDR2 FQNEAQ (reference sequence). The CDR3 is 15 amino acids. The trim removed 5 bases at V and 0 bases at J, leaving 7 bases unmatched. The CDR3 DNA follows: TGTGCCAGCAGCCCATGGGGGACTAACTCCTACGAGCAGTACTTC. Encoded protein: CASSPWGTNSYEQYF.

This chain connects TRBV27 to TRBJ2-6; TRBD1 aligns across 8 bases. Germline CDR1 and CDR2: MNHEY and SMNVEV (reference sequence). The CDR3 spans 18 residues. V shed 8 bases, J shed 0 bases, and the junction held 12 bases outside the gene matches. The CDR3 nucleotides are TGTGCCAGCCTCGGACAGGGCGGGACCGGCTCTGGGGCCAACGTCCTGACTTTC. This gives the protein CASLGQGGTGSGANVLTF.

This clonotype was detected many times. V and J are TRBV2 and TRBJ1-2; no definite D call. This CDR3 is built from 14 residues. Germline assignment: CDR1 SNHLY and CDR2 FYNNEI. Deletions cut 3 bases from V and 2 bases from J, with 10 bases between. The CDR3 loop is CASSDTVSNYGYTF. DNA for the CDR3: TGTGCCAGCAGTGATACGGTTTCCAACTATGGCTACACCTTC. Full variable domain (missing parts from reference TRBV2 and TRBJ1-2): EPEVTQTPSHQVTQMGQEVILRCVPISNHLYFYWYRQILGQKVEFLVSFYNNEISEKSEIFDDQFSVERPDGSNFTLKIRSTKLEDSAMYFCASSDTVSNYGYTFGSGTRLTVV.

This clonotype was seen ten or more times. This chain connects TRBV20-1 to TRBJ2-7; the match to TRBD1 covers 12 bases. Germline V gene data show CDR1 as DFQATT and CDR2 as SNEGSKA (reference sequence). This CDR3 contains 14 residues. Unmatched junction bases numbered 9, after V lost 6 bases and J lost 6 bases. CDR3 region: CSAPPGTGGLEQYF. DNA of the CDR3: TGCAGTGCCCCCCCGGGGACAGGGGGCCTCGAGCAGTACTTC.

This clonotype was recorded at least ten times. The chain couples TRBV4-2 to TRBJ1-6; 12 positions agree with TRBD1. The V gene end was trimmed by 1 base and the J gene end by 10 bases; junction bases not matched to a gene: 5. This CDR3 has 16 amino acids. The germline V gene encodes CDR1 LGHNA and CDR2 YNFKEQ. DNA for the CDR3: TGTGCCAGCAGCCAAGCGGGGACAGGGGGCGACTCACCCCTCCACTTT. It specifies CASSQAGTGGDSPLHF.